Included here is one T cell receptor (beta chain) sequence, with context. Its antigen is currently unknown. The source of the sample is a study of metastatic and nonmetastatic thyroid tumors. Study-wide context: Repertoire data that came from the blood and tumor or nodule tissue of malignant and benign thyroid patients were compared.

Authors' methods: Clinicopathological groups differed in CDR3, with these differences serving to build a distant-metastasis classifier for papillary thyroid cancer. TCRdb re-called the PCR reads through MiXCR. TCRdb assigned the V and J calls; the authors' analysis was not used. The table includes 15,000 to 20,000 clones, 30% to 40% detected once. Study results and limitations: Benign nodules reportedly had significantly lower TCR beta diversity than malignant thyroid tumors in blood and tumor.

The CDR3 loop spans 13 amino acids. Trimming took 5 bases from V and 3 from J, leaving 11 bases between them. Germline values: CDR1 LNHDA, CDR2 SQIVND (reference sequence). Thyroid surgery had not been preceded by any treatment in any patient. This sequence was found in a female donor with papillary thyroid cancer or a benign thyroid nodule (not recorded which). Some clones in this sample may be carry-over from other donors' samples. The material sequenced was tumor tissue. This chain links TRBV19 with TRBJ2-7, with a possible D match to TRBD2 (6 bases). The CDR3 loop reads CASSDGSGYEQYF. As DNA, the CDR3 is TGTGCCAGTAGTGACGGGAGCGGCTACGAGCAGTACTTC.